Listed below are T cell receptor beta chains from one sample, sequenced in a study of PD-1 blockade in classical Hodgkin lymphoma. Only in-frame clones appear in the TCRdb table, and some are missing; sequencing was by immunoSEQ multiplex PCR. The sample holds about 62,000 clones, about 91% seen once. The sample was peripheral blood mononuclear cells (PBMCs), taken at baseline. The receptor source for this set is a human donor with classical Hodgkin lymphoma. The CDR3 runs from the conserved cysteine through the conserved F or W. The D gene is left open where the match is weak. Some rows mark clone size as missing; the rest say once, few, many or name a class of expanded clone.

v_gene,j_gene,d_gene,abundance,CDR3aa,CDR3nt
TRBV5-8,TRBJ2-7,.,.,CASSLGPQGSYEQYF,TGTGCCAGCAGTTTGGGGCCCCAGGGGTCCTACGAGCAGTACTTC
TRBV5-6,TRBJ1-2,.,few,CASSSTRTVYGYTF,TGTGCCAGCAGCTCTACTAGGACTGTGTATGGCTACACCTTC
TRBV5-6,TRBJ2-5,.,.,CASSLTETQYF,TGTGCCAGCAGCCTGACAGAGACCCAGTACTTC
TRBV7-9,TRBJ2-4,.,.,CASSPGQGGVTKNIQYF,TGTGCCAGCAGCCCAGGACAGGGAGGGGTGACCAAAAACATTCAGTACTTC
TRBV27,TRBJ1-1,TRBD1,.,CASSATGGHGLNTEAFF,TGTGCCAGCAGTGCGACAGGGGGCCATGGATTGAACACTGAAGCTTTCTTT
TRBV5-4,TRBJ1-1,TRBD1,.,CASRSGTGNTEAFF,TGTGCCAGCAGGTCCGGGACAGGCAACACTGAAGCTTTCTTT
TRBV5-6,TRBJ1-4,TRBD1,once,CASSLSGTGIEKLFF,TGTGCCAGCAGCTTGAGTGGGACAGGGATTGAAAAACTGTTTTTT
TRBV7-2,TRBJ1-5,.,.,CASSPRDSNQPQHF,TGTGCCAGCAGCCCGCGGGACAGCAATCAGCCCCAGCATTTT
TRBV5-1,TRBJ2-7,TRBD2,.,CASSFASGGAGEQYF,TGCGCCAGCAGCTTCGCTAGCGGGGGGGCTGGGGAGCAGTACTTC
TRBV29-1,TRBJ2-5,.,.,CSVEGDGQETQYF,TGCAGCGTGGAAGGGGACGGCCAGGAGACCCAGTACTTC
TRBV19,TRBJ2-6,TRBD1,once,CASSIRTGYPNVLTF,TGTGCCAGTAGTATAAGGACAGGGTACCCCAACGTCCTGACTTTC
TRBV10-2,TRBJ2-2,.,.,CASTPPGSYTGELFF,TGCGCCAGCACACCTCCGGGCTCCTACACCGGGGAGCTGTTTTTT
TRBV30,TRBJ1-5,.,.,CAWSVPYSLGNQPQHF,TGTGCCTGGAGTGTACCCTACAGTCTAGGCAATCAGCCCCAGCATTTT
TRBV6-1,TRBJ2-3,.,.,CASREQGRNTQYF,TGTGCCAGCAGAGAACAGGGCCGGAATACGCAGTATTTT
TRBV7-2,TRBJ1-4,.,once,CASSLVGATNEKLFF,TGTGCCAGCAGCTTAGTGGGGGCGACTAATGAAAAACTGTTTTTT
TRBV7-9,TRBJ1-3,.,.,CASSLEQIGNTIYF,TGTGCCAGCAGCTTAGAGCAGATTGGAAACACCATATATTTT
TRBV7-3,TRBJ1-3,.,.,CASSITGLGNTIYF,TGTGCCAGCAGCATCACAGGGTTAGGAAACACCATATATTTT
TRBV5-1,TRBJ2-3,.,.,CASSLQGGRADTQYF,TGCGCCAGCAGCTTACAGGGAGGTAGAGCAGATACGCAGTATTTT
TRBV6-4,TRBJ2-7,.,.,CASSEGEQYF,TGTGCCAGCAGTGAGGGCGAGCAGTACTTC
TRBV7-6,TRBJ2-1,TRBD1,.,CASSLGRQGPPEEFF,TGTGCCAGCAGCTTAGGTAGACAGGGGCCCCCGGAGGAGTTCTTC
TRBV5-4,TRBJ1-2,.,.,CASSLGSGALVPNYGYTF,TGTGCCAGCAGCTTAGGTTCGGGGGCACTCGTCCCTAACTATGGCTACACCTTC
TRBV5-4,TRBJ2-1,.,.,CASSLVGSSYNEQFF,TGTGCCAGCAGCTTGGTCGGAAGCTCCTACAATGAGCAGTTCTTC
TRBV5-8,TRBJ1-5,TRBD1,.,CASSLIGTEYSNQPQHF,TGTGCCAGCAGCTTGATCGGGACAGAGTATAGCAATCAGCCCCAGCATTTT
TRBV11-2,TRBJ1-4,TRBD1,.,CASSPGQGKTNEKLFF,TGTGCCAGCAGCCCAGGACAGGGGAAAACTAATGAAAAACTGTTTTTT
TRBV28,TRBJ2-2,TRBD1,.,CASRPGQGFFRTGELFF,TGTGCCAGCAGACCGGGACAGGGGTTTTTCAGGACCGGGGAGCTGTTTTTT
TRBV18,TRBJ2-1,TRBD2,once,CASSPSLGGGAQNSYNEQFF,TGTGCCAGCTCACCGAGTTTGGGCGGGGGGGCTCAGAATTCCTACAATGAGCAGTTCTTC
TRBV7-3,TRBJ2-7,.,.,CASSFPDRTAYEQYF,TGTGCCAGCAGCTTTCCCGACAGGACAGCCTACGAGCAGTACTTC
TRBV19,TRBJ2-7,TRBD1,.,CASSATGTGNGEQYF,TGTGCCAGTAGTGCGACCGGGACAGGTAACGGCGAGCAGTACTTC
TRBV10-3,TRBJ1-1,.,.,CAISGGQHTEAFF,TGTGCCATCAGTGGAGGACAGCACACTGAAGCTTTCTTT
TRBV15,TRBJ1-1,TRBD1,.,CATSSLTGAYTEAFF,TGTGCCACCAGCAGTCTGACAGGGGCTTACACTGAAGCTTTCTTT
TRBV7-8,TRBJ1-5,TRBD1,.,CASSLADRGPNSNQPQHF,TGTGCCAGCAGCTTAGCGGACAGGGGGCCGAATAGCAATCAGCCCCAGCATTTT
TRBV27,TRBJ1-3,.,once,CASRSTGRSGNTIYF,TGTGCCAGCAGGTCGACAGGCCGGTCTGGAAACACCATATATTTT
TRBV5-5,TRBJ1-4,TRBD1,.,CASSSGQFNEKLFF,TGTGCCAGCAGCTCGGGACAGTTTAATGAAAAACTGTTTTTT
TRBV7-9,TRBJ2-2,.,.,CASSFTGFTGELFF,TGTGCCAGCAGCTTTACAGGGTTCACCGGGGAGCTGTTTTTT
TRBV28,TRBJ1-3,.,.,CASSLGRVNTIYF,TGTGCCAGCAGCCTAGGGCGGGTAAACACCATATATTTT
TRBV11-2,TRBJ2-7,.,few,CASSFSGANYEQYF,TGTGCCAGCAGCTTCTCCGGGGCGAACTACGAGCAGTACTTC
TRBV19,TRBJ1-2,TRBD1,once,CGAGQHYTF,TGTGGAGCGGGACAGCACTACACCTTC
TRBV27,TRBJ2-7,.,.,CASSLSVFFYEQYF,TGTGCCAGCAGTTTATCAGTCTTTTTCTACGAGCAGTACTTC
TRBV7-9,TRBJ2-2,.,.,CASSSPGATNSRYTGELFF,TGTGCCAGCAGCTCCCCCGGGGCCACCAATAGTCGGTACACCGGGGAGCTGTTTTTT
TRBV27,TRBJ2-1,.,once,CASSLDLGTYNEQFF,TGTGCCAGCAGTTTAGACCTAGGGACCTACAATGAGCAGTTCTTC
TRBV5-1,TRBJ1-1,.,.,CASSLRTDRNTEAFF,TGCGCCAGCAGCTTGAGGACCGACAGGAACACTGAAGCTTTCTTT
TRBV28,TRBJ2-7,.,.,CASTTPSYEQYF,TGTGCCAGCACCACACCCTCCTACGAGCAGTACTTC
TRBV6-5,TRBJ1-2,.,.,CASSPPGTPYGYTF,TGTGCCAGCAGCCCACCCGGGACGCCCTATGGCTACACCTTC
TRBV6-9,TRBJ1-1,.,.,CASSYEGGYTEAFF,TGTGCCAGCAGTTACGAGGGGGGCTATACTGAAGCTTTCTTT
TRBV5-8,TRBJ1-1,.,.,CASSPKDGNTEAFF,TGTGCCAGCAGCCCCAAGGACGGAAACACTGAAGCTTTCTTT
TRBV7-8,TRBJ1-5,.,few,CASSLREGNQPQHF,TGTGCCAGCAGCTTAAGAGAAGGCAATCAGCCCCAGCATTTT
TRBV27,TRBJ1-5,.,few,CASSSPSQPQHF,TGTGCCAGCAGTTCCCCGTCTCAGCCCCAGCATTTT
TRBV5-1,TRBJ2-1,.,.,CASGTFRDEQFF,TGCGCCAGCGGGACCTTTCGGGATGAGCAGTTCTTC
TRBV7-2,TRBJ2-5,TRBD2,once,CASSLLPGTSKRETQYF,TGTGCCAGCAGCCTCCTCCCCGGGACTAGCAAGCGGGAGACCCAGTACTTC
TRBV11-3,TRBJ2-1,.,.,CASSLGGRPHNEQFF,TGTGCCAGCAGCTTAGGGGGAAGACCCCACAATGAGCAGTTCTTC
TRBV2,TRBJ1-5,TRBD1,.,CAIKNRGQQPQHF,TGTGCCATCAAAAACAGGGGACAGCAGCCCCAGCATTTT
TRBV19,TRBJ2-2,TRBD2,.,CASSLTGLAGELFF,TGTGCCAGTAGTCTAACCGGACTAGCCGGGGAGCTGTTTTTT
TRBV7-9,TRBJ1-2,.,.,CASSWGLDGYTF,TGTGCCAGCAGCTGGGGGCTTGATGGCTACACCTTC